The rows below give T cell receptor beta chains drawn from one sample of a study of blood T cell repertoires in COVID-19. Only in-frame clones appear in the TCRdb table, and some are missing; sequencing was by immunoSEQ multiplex PCR. This sample has approximately 280,000 clones; 75% to 95% occur once, and the top ten carry roughly 7%. The sequenced sample consisted of peripheral blood. These receptors were collected from a woman aged 25 to 39 with COVID-19, enrolled during active disease. The CDR3 runs from the conserved cysteine through the conserved F or W. Each record gives: D gene, clone size, V gene, J gene, CDR3 protein, CDR3 DNA. A D gene is named only where the DNA matches it firmly. Clone sizes are given selectively: once, few, many, or a class where the clone is expanded.

D: NA
size: NA
V: TRBV9
J: TRBJ1-4
CDR3: CASSQVVGGGEKLFF
DNA: TGTGCCAGCAGCCAAGTGGTGGGGGGTGGTGAAAAACTGTTTTTT

D: TRBD2
size: NA
V: TRBV7-9
J: TRBJ2-3
CDR3: CASSPGTSGGQDTQYF
DNA: TGTGCCAGCAGCCCGGGGACTAGCGGGGGGCAAGATACGCAGTATTTT

D: TRBD2
size: NA
V: TRBV6-4
J: TRBJ2-1
CDR3: CASSPSSGRNEQFF
DNA: TGTGCCAGCAGCCCTTCTAGCGGGAGGAATGAGCAGTTCTTC

D: TRBD2
size: NA
V: TRBV6-4
J: TRBJ2-7
CDR3: CASSERTSGSGEQYF
DNA: TGTGCCAGCAGTGAGCGGACTAGCGGGAGCGGCGAGCAGTACTTC

D: NA
size: NA
V: TRBV11-2
J: TRBJ2-7
CDR3: CASSIDLPRGLYF
DNA: TGTGCCAGCAGCATCGACCTGCCCCGCGGCCTGTACTTC

D: TRBD1
size: NA
V: TRBV6-1
J: TRBJ1-3
CDR3: CASSVGPGQGSGNTIYF
DNA: TGTGCCAGCAGTGTGGGACCGGGACAGGGATCTGGAAACACCATATATTTT

D: TRBD2
size: NA
V: TRBV10-3
J: TRBJ2-5
CDR3: CAISDRDREEETQYF
DNA: TGTGCCATCAGTGACCGGGACCGGGAGGAAGAGACCCAGTACTTC

D: NA
size: NA
V: TRBV28
J: TRBJ2-7
CDR3: CASSFEETYEQYF
DNA: TGTGCCAGCAGTTTCGAGGAGACCTACGAGCAGTACTTC

D: TRBD1
size: NA
V: TRBV29-1
J: TRBJ1-1
CDR3: CSTDRGANTEAFF
DNA: TGCAGCACGGACAGGGGGGCAAACACTGAAGCTTTCTTT

D: NA
size: NA
V: TRBV10-3
J: TRBJ2-7
CDR3: CAISAGGGSYEQYF
DNA: TGTGCCATCAGTGCTGGTGGCGGTTCCTACGAGCAGTACTTC

D: TRBD2
size: once
V: TRBV27
J: TRBJ2-1
CDR3: CASSWAGVGEQFF
DNA: TGTGCCAGCAGTTGGGCGGGAGTGGGGGAGCAGTTCTTC

D: NA
size: NA
V: TRBV27
J: TRBJ2-7
CDR3: CASSLSVSVYEQYF
DNA: TGTGCCAGCAGTTTATCAGTGAGTGTCTACGAGCAGTACTTC

D: TRBD1
size: NA
V: TRBV2
J: TRBJ2-7
CDR3: CASSASGTGTYEQYF
DNA: TGTGCCAGCAGTGCCTCCGGGACAGGGACCTACGAGCAGTACTTC

D: TRBD2
size: NA
V: TRBV5-1
J: TRBJ2-5
CDR3: CASSLGQSASGRVETQYF
DNA: TGCGCCAGCAGCTTGGGTCAGTCGGCTAGCGGGAGGGTCGAGACCCAGTACTTC

D: TRBD2
size: NA
V: TRBV13
J: TRBJ2-7
CDR3: CASSFRAGGPSEQYF
DNA: TGTGCCAGCAGCTTCCGAGCGGGAGGGCCTTCCGAGCAGTACTTC

D: TRBD1
size: NA
V: TRBV9
J: TRBJ1-2
CDR3: CASSAGTGNYGYTF
DNA: TGTGCCAGCAGCGCGGGGACAGGGAACTATGGCTACACCTTC

D: NA
size: NA
V: TRBV4-1
J: TRBJ1-5
CDR3: CASSQPGLAGNQPQHF
DNA: TGCGCCAGCAGCCAACCCGGACTCGCGGGCAATCAGCCCCAGCATTTT

D: NA
size: NA
V: TRBV7-2
J: TRBJ2-7
CDR3: CASSRQGWLAAYEQYF
DNA: TGTGCCAGCAGCAGACAGGGGTGGCTAGCGGCTTACGAGCAGTACTTC

D: TRBD2
size: NA
V: TRBV5-1
J: TRBJ2-2
CDR3: CASSLVPSGTNTGELFF
DNA: TGCGCCAGCAGCTTGGTACCTAGCGGGACGAACACCGGGGAGCTGTTTTTT

D: TRBD2
size: NA
V: TRBV5-6
J: TRBJ2-1
CDR3: CASSLAGMARGFGEQFF
DNA: TGTGCCAGCAGTCTAGCGGGAATGGCTCGGGGGTTTGGTGAGCAGTTCTTC

D: TRBD1
size: NA
V: TRBV14
J: TRBJ1-4
CDR3: CASSYRTGEREKLFF
DNA: TGTGCCAGCAGTTACCGGACAGGGGAGAGGGAAAAACTGTTTTTT

D: NA
size: NA
V: TRBV28
J: TRBJ1-2
CDR3: CASKIRDTYGYTF
DNA: TGTGCCAGCAAGATCCGGGACACCTATGGCTACACCTTC

D: NA
size: NA
V: TRBV20-1
J: TRBJ2-1
CDR3: CSASTLVASHEQFF
DNA: TGCAGTGCTAGTACACTAGTAGCCAGCCATGAGCAGTTCTTC

D: NA
size: NA
V: TRBV6-5
J: TRBJ2-5
CDR3: CASSYSGSKETQYF
DNA: TGTGCCAGCAGTTACTCGGGCAGCAAAGAGACCCAGTACTTC

D: TRBD2
size: NA
V: TRBV27
J: TRBJ2-1
CDR3: CASSLFRGLASGTNEQFF
DNA: TGTGCCAGCAGTTTATTTCGGGGTCTGGCTAGCGGGACAAATGAGCAGTTCTTC

D: NA
size: NA
V: TRBV5-1
J: TRBJ2-1
CDR3: CASSSITNNEQFF
DNA: TGCGCCAGCAGCTCCATTACTAACAATGAGCAGTTCTTC